Included here is one T cell receptor (beta chain) sequence, with context. Its antigen is still unknown. No quality values exist for individual bases; no much larger clone is one base distant. This sample is part of a study of blood T cell repertoires in COVID-19 (dated by TCRdb to 2020 to 2022). General notes on the study: Samples covering the acute and convalescent phases of COVID-19 were provided by collaborators in the United States, Italy and Spain. Sample metadata almost always included a de-identified subject ID, COVID-19 status, age in years and sex. Where available, HLA class I and class II types were taken from metadata supplied by the sample provider and were not determined by assay-based typing. The prospective study material was composed of cDNA or gDNA derived from T cells, B-cell-depleted T cells, or PBMCs. Samples came from the ongoing ImmuneRACE study (first 160 participants) plus 1,254 subjects from 6 global collaborators. The repertoires were made available in a free public database intended to serve as a resource for research on the immune response to SARS-CoV-2. Subjects who had been exposed to COVID-19, were actively infected with it, or had recovered from it provided the deeply sampled blood TCRbeta repertoires that made up the dataset. What the authors observed across the whole study: The amount of clinical and demographic metadata varied by source and participant and was provided uncurated.

The germline V gene encodes CDR1 SNHLY and CDR2 FYNNEI. The CDR3 starts with the cysteine, ends with the phenylalanine, and has 14 residues. Only CDR3 DNA is held: 42 bases, read in frame from base 1. Compared with germline, V lacks 7 bases and J lacks 3 bases; bases without a gene match: 8. The immunoSEQ Assay, a bias-controlled multiplex PCR, was used to amplify TCRbeta CDR3 regions from genomic DNA. Concerning the study's data processing: Nucleated cell counts per sample were estimated from amplification of reference gene primers within the assay. Sequence reads were collapsed and filtered to measure the absolute abundance of every unique TCRbeta CDR3 rearrangement. For each sample, productive Simpson clonality was calculated by taking the square root of Simpson's diversity index across productive rearrangements. In its TCRdb copy, this immuneACCESS table keeps in-frame sequences only and misses some clones. Where compared with another copy, unresolved V genes explain less than half of these, and the others have no known cause. V, J and clone size were drawn from that table, and D and trimming were deduced from the DNA. In all, the sample holds about 260,000 clones, and around 87% of those were seen once. Jointly, the top ten make up under 2.5% of the sample.

Collaborating institutions collected whole blood in K2EDTA tubes following their own protocols. Collaborator samples were shipped for TCRbeta analysis as frozen whole blood, isolated PBMCs, or DNA extracted from either sample type. Material for sequencing was peripheral blood. The sequence was collected from a woman aged 50 to 65 with acute or convalescent COVID-19. The sequence links TRBV2 to TRBJ2-7; TRBD1 lines up with 8 middle nucleotides. The bases are TGTGCCAGCAATCAGGGGGCCGTGAGCTACGAGCAGTACTTC. The translation is CASNQGAVSYEQYF. The reference TRBV2 and TRBJ2-7 proteins fill in what lies around the CDR3, so the full variable domain reads EPEVTQTPSHQVTQMGQEVILRCVPISNHLYFYWYRQILGQKVEFLVSFYNNEISEKSEIFDDQFSVERPDGSNFTLKIRSTKLEDSAMYFCASNQGAVSYEQYFGPGTRLTVT.